This TCR beta chain was retrieved from a study of low-dose radiotherapy and immunotherapy resistance in tumors. Study in general: Aspirin was taken orally at 300 mg daily by patients, and this continued for four cycles from cycle 1 day 1.

Alpha and beta chains were covered, as first-strand cDNA relied on TRAV- and TRBV-specific primers. TCRs were put through around 20 PCR cycles of amplification with Phusion. A constant-region primer and the V-primer adapter served as the primer pair. TCRdb re-called the reads with MiXCR, one entry per CDR3 protein. Here the sample spans just over 90,000 distinct CDR3 sequences, 20% to 25% being singletons. Time point specified: after trial treatment. Regarding treatment: LDRT plus nivolumab, ipilimumab, low-dose cyclophosphamide and aspirin (RACIN trial). Donors were given nivolumab, ipilimumab, aspirin, low-dose cyclophosphamide and low-dose radiotherapy. The V gene lost 5 bases and the J gene lost 4 bases, with 15 bases spanning the gap. CDR3 length: 14 residues. Germline V gene data show CDR1 as DFQATT and CDR2 as SNEGSKA (reference sequence).

The rearrangement uses TRBV20-1 and TRBJ1-5; D is undetermined. This sequence was found in a female donor with ovarian cancer. Sequencing used PBMCs, obtained after low-dose radiotherapy plus immunotherapy. CDR3 nucleotides: TGCAGTGCTCTCCCTGGCCTGAGGAATCAGCCCCAGCATTTT. Its translation is CSALPGLRNQPQHF.